The clone carrying this T cell receptor beta chain has more than one count but fewer than ten. Its antigen is unknown. This sample stems from a study of vaccination and CD4 T cells after COVID-19. Study-level results: For SARS-CoV-2-reactive clonotypes, the median went from 21 to 38, a nonsignificant increase.

With the Oncomine TCR Beta short-read assay, DNA from cultured CD4+ T cells was sequenced. Via MiXCR, TCRdb re-called the PCR reads, giving one row per CDR3 protein. The sample has roughly 17,000 distinct CDR3 sequences, approximately 44% seen once. Trimming took 4 bases from V and 6 from J; bases not matched to a gene: 15. Germline V gene data show CDR1 as SGHVS and CDR2 as FNYEAQ. This CDR3 region has 17 residues. Treatment denoted: approximately 9-day PBMC culture with coronavirus spike peptide pools or control peptides (ViraFEST assay). Sequences were derived from CD4+ T cells from blood, cultured in vitro, sampled after SARS-CoV-2 vaccination. The V gene is TRBV7-6, the J gene TRBJ2-7, with 10 bases that match TRBD1. The receptor was derived from a human donor who had recovered from COVID-19. This chain's CDR3 is CASSSYRQGTGAAEQYF. CDR3 bases: TGTGCCAGCAGCTCCTACCGCCAGGGGACAGGGGCAGCCGAGCAGTACTTC.